This TCR beta chain was retrieved from a study of Ad26.COV2.S vaccination and SARS-CoV-2 variants. Treatment of the sample: around 19 received Ad26.COV2.S at low or high dose, single or two shots; 5 received placebo; per-sample allocation not given. Sampling was done on day 63 after the first vaccine or placebo injection. This CDR3 region has 15 residues. V was clipped by 4 bases and J by 6 bases, with 19 bases between them. The germline CDR1 and CDR2 sequences are LGHDT and YNNKEL (reference sequence). Study conclusions and caveats: Reported findings describe substantial breadth in spike-specific CD8+ and CD4+ T cell responses following vaccination.

In regard to this clone: What it binds is unknown.

The table came from immunoSEQ multiplex PCR; TCRdb's copy has only in-frame clones and leaves some out. Here the sample spans 400,000 to 450,000 clones, 90% being singletons. This receptor was obtained from a person between 18 and 65 years old who received the Ad26.COV2.S COVID-19 vaccine or a placebo. J is TRBJ2-7 and V is TRBV3-1 (or the pseudogene TRBV3-2), with D possibly matching TRBD1 (6 bases). The starting material was peripheral blood, obtained in a trial of Ad26.COV2.S vaccine versus placebo. This CDR3 reads CASSRNRVSWVEQYF. The CDR3 DNA is TGTGCCAGCAGCCGGAACAGGGTGAGTTGGGTCGAGCAGTACTTC.